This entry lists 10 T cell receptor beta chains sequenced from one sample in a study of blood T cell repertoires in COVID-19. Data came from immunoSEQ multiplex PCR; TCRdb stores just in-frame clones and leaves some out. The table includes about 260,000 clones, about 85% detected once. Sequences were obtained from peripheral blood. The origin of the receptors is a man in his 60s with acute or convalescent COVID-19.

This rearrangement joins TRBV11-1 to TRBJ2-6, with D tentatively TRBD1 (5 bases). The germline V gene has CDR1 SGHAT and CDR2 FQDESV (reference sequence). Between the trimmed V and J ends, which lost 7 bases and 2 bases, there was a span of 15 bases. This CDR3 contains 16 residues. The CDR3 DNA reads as TGTGCCAGCAACTTGCGAAGGGGCGCTGGGGCCAACGTCCTGACTTTC. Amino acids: CASNLRRGAGANVLTF. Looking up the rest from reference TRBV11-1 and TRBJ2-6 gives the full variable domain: EAEVAQSPRYKITEKSQAVAFWCDPISGHATLYWYRQILGQGPELLVQFQDESVVDDSQLPKDRFSAERLKGVDSTLKIQPAELGDSAMYLCASNLRRGAGANVLTFGAGSRLTVL.

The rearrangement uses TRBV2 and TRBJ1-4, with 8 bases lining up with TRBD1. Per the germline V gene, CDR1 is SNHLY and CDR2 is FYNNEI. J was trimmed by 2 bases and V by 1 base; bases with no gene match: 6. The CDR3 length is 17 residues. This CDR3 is CASSEGTGYSTNEKLFF. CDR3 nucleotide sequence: TGTGCCAGCAGTGAAGGGACAGGGTACTCGACTAATGAAAAACTGTTTTTT.

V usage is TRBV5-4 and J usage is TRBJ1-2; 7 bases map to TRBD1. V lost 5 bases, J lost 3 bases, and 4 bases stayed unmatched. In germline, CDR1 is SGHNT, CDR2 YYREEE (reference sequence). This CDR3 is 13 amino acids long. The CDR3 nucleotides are TGTGCCAGCAGGAGACAGGGCGACTATGGCTACACCTTC. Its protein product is CASRRQGDYGYTF. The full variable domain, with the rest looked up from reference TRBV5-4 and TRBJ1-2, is ETGVTQSPTHLIKTRGQQVTLRCSSQSGHNTVSWYQQALGQGPQFIFQYYREEENGRGNFPPRFSGLQFPNYSSELNVNALELDDSALYLCASRRQGDYGYTFGSGTRLTVV.

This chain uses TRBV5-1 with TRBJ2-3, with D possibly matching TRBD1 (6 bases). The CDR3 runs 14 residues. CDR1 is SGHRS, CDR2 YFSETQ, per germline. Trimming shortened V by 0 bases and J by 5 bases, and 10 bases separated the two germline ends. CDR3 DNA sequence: TGCGCCAGCAGCTTGGCAACAGGGATAGATACGCAGTATTTT. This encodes CASSLATGIDTQYF.

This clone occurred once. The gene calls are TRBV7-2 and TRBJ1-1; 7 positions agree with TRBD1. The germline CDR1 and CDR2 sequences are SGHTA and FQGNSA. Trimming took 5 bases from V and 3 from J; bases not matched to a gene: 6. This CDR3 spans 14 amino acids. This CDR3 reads CASSLGQVYTEAFF. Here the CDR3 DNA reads TGTGCCAGCAGCCTCGGACAGGTTTACACTGAAGCTTTCTTT. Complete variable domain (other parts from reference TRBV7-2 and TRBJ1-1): GAGVSQSPSNKVTEKGKDVELRCDPISGHTALYWYRQSLGQGLEFLIYFQGNSAPDKSGLPSDRFSAERTGGSVSTLTIQRTQQEDSAVYLCASSLGQVYTEAFFGQGTRLTVV.

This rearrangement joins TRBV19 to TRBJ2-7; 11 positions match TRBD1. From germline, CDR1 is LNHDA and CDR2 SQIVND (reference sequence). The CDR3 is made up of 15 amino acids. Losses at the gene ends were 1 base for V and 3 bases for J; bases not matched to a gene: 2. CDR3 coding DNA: TGTGCCAGTAGTATAGGGACAGGGGGCTTCTACGAGCAGTACTTC. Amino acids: CASSIGTGGFYEQYF.

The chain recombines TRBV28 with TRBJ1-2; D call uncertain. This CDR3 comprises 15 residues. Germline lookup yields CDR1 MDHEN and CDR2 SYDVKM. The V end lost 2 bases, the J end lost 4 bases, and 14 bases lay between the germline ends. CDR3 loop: CASSLTQRSPYGYTF. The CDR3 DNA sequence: TGTGCCAGCAGTTTAACCCAGAGGTCCCCCTATGGCTACACCTTC.

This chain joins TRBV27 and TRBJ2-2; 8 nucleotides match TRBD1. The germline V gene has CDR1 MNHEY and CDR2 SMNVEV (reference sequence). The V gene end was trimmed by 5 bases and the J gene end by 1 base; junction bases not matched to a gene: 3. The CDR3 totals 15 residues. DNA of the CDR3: TGTGCCAGCAGTGATGGGACAGGGAACACCGGGGAGCTGTTTTTT. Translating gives CASSDGTGNTGELFF.

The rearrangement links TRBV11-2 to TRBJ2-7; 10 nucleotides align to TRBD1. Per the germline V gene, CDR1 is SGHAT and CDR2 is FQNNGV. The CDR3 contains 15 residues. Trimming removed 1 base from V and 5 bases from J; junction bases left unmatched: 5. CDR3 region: CASSLGDRGAHEQYF. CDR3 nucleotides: TGTGCCAGCAGCTTAGGGGACAGGGGAGCCCACGAGCAGTACTTC.

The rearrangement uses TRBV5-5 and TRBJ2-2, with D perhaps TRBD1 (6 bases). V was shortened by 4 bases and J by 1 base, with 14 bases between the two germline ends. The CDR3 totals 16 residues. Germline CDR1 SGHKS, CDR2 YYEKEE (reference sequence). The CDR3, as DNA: TGTGCCAGCAGCCCGAACGGACAGTTGAACACCGGGGAGCTGTTTTTT. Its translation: CASSPNGQLNTGELFF.